The 17 T cell receptor beta chains listed next were all sequenced from one sample in a study of blood T cell repertoires in COVID-19. Sequencing was performed with immunoSEQ multiplex PCR; in TCRdb, only in-frame clones are kept and a portion is missing. The sample shows around 120,000 clones, 65% to 75% of them seen only once. Sequenced sample: peripheral blood. These receptors were obtained from an older man with acute or convalescent COVID-19.

The J gene is TRBJ2-7, the V gene TRBV5-6; TRBD1 matches 9 bases. Trimming removed 2 bases from V and 12 bases from J; junction bases left unmatched: 9. The CDR3 is 13 amino acids. CDR1 is SGHDT and CDR2 is YYEEEE in the germline V gene. Here the CDR3 reads CASSFEGRDRVYF. DNA of the CDR3: TGTGCCAGCAGCTTCGAAGGTAGGGACAGGGTGTACTTC.

This clone came up a few times. The chain has TRBV28 and TRBJ2-7; 11 bases align to TRBD2. CDR3 size: 15 residues. Germline lookup yields CDR1 MDHEN and CDR2 SYDVKM. J gave up 6 bases and V 5 bases, and 9 bases lay outside the gene matches. The CDR3 loop is CASSTRRSGRGEQYF. The CDR3 coding sequence is TGTGCCAGCAGTACCCGCCGTAGCGGGAGGGGCGAGCAGTACTTC.

This clone has a handful of counts. The rearrangement uses TRBV28 and TRBJ2-7; TRBD2 aligns across 14 bases. CDR1 and CDR2 from the germline V gene are MDHEN and SYDVKM. The length of the CDR3 is 15 residues. J lost 6 bases, V lost 4 bases, and 5 bases had no gene match. The CDR3 reads CASSWGLAGAGEQYF. The CDR3 region has the DNA TGTGCCAGCAGTTGGGGACTAGCGGGAGCGGGCGAGCAGTACTTC.

The gene calls are TRBV2 and TRBJ1-5; 8 bases fit TRBD1. This CDR3 spans 14 amino acids. The ends lost 4 bases at V and 6 bases at J; junction bases unmatched: 5. The germline CDR1 and CDR2 sequences are SNHLY and FYNNEI. This CDR3 is CASSANRGAQPQHF. For the CDR3, the DNA is TGTGCCAGCAGTGCGAACAGGGGGGCTCAGCCCCAGCATTTT.

The sample holds a few counts of this clone. V is TRBV9 and J is TRBJ1-2; 11 bases are a match to TRBD1. In germline, CDR1 is SGDLS, CDR2 YYNGEE. V was pared by 3 bases and J by 3 bases, with 7 bases of the junction left unmatched. The CDR3 covers 16 residues. In DNA form, the CDR3 reads TGTGCCAGCAGCGCCGACGGGACAGGGGGACACTATGGCTACACCTTC. Its translation: CASSADGTGGHYGYTF.

This chain links TRBV10-3 with TRBJ1-1, with a tentative D call TRBD1 (6 bases). Germline values: CDR1 ENHRY, CDR2 SYGVKD. V was cut by 7 bases and J by 3 bases, with 12 bases left in between. The CDR3 is 13 residues long. The CDR3 DNA follows: TGTGCCATCACAACAGGGAGCTACACTGAAGCTTTCTTT. Protein sequence: CAITTGSYTEAFF.

The chain employs TRBV5-3 and TRBJ2-3; 12 nucleotides align to TRBD2. TRBV5-3 is identified as an open reading frame with a role that is uncertain. The CDR3 is 18 residues long. The V and J ends lost 5 bases and 3 bases, in that order; junction bases with no gene match: 13. DNA of the CDR3: TGTGCCAGAAGGCCTACTAGCGGGAGGAACGTTAGAACAGATACGCAGTATTTT. It specifies CARRPTSGRNVRTDTQYF.

The rearrangement joins TRBV6-6 to TRBJ2-4; D unresolved. The CDR3 length is 12 residues. The ends were cut back, 0 bases at V and 6 bases at J, with 3 bases in the middle. Germline loops: CDR1 MNHNY, CDR2 SVGAGI (reference sequence). CDR3 DNA: TGTGCCAGCAGTTACTCGGCAAACATTCAGTACTTC. Translation: CASSYSANIQYF.

V usage is TRBV3-1 (or the pseudogene TRBV3-2) and J usage is TRBJ2-7; no reliable D call. Germline CDR1 reads LGHDT; CDR2 reads YNNKEL (reference sequence). V shed 4 bases and J shed 1 base, with 11 bases lying between them. This CDR3 has 14 residues. CDR3 sequence: CASSPIPGSYEQYF. The CDR3 coding sequence is TGTGCCAGCAGCCCTATTCCAGGATCCTACGAGCAGTACTTC.

The genes are TRBV19 and TRBJ2-6; D unresolved. The CDR3 is made up of 14 amino acids. CDR1 is LNHDA and CDR2 is SQIVND in the germline V gene (reference sequence). Trimming cost V 3 bases and J 1 base, with 4 bases left between them. The CDR3 DNA is TGTGCCAGTAGTATTCTGTCTGGGGCCAACGTCCTGACTTTC. It codes for CASSILSGANVLTF.

This clone was observed at least ten times. The chain combines TRBV7-9 with TRBJ1-2; 9 bases align to TRBD1. Germline V CDR1 and CDR2: SEHNR, FQNEAQ (reference sequence). The CDR3 consists of 16 residues. V dropped 4 bases and J dropped 4; count of bases not matched to a gene: 10. CDR3 nucleotides: TGTGCCAGCAGCTCAAGGACAGGGGAATTTGGCTATGGCTACACCTTC. Its protein product is CASSSRTGEFGYGYTF.

The chain is built from TRBV10-2 and TRBJ2-1; 14 nucleotides align to TRBD2. This CDR3 contains 19 residues. The V segment lost 2 bases and the J segment 0 bases; nucleotides outside the gene matches: 6. Per the germline V gene, CDR1 is WSHSY and CDR2 is SAAADI. CDR3 bases: TGCGCCAGCAGTGAGCAGGGACTAGCGGGAGATCCCTCCTACAATGAGCAGTTCTTC. Its protein product is CASSEQGLAGDPSYNEQFF.

This chain links TRBV29-1 with TRBJ2-1; 7 bases are a match to TRBD1. The germline V gene has CDR1 SQVTM and CDR2 ANQGSEA. The CDR3 runs 11 residues. J lost 6 bases, V lost 8 bases, and 4 bases had no gene match. The CDR3 loop reads CSQNRGNEQFF. In DNA, the CDR3 is TGCAGCCAAAACAGGGGCAATGAGCAGTTCTTC.

The sample holds one count of this clone. The rearrangement joins TRBV3-1 (or the pseudogene TRBV3-2) to TRBJ1-6, with unresolved D. CDR3 length: 17 residues. Germline CDR1 LGHDT, CDR2 YNNKEL (reference sequence). Trimming shortened V by 4 bases and J by 8 bases, and 21 bases separated the two germline ends. The CDR3 is CASSPPERQPKDSPLHF. In DNA, the CDR3 is TGTGCCAGCAGCCCCCCGGAGAGGCAACCCAAGGATTCACCCCTCCACTTT.

This chain joins TRBV28 and TRBJ1-1; D is perhaps TRBD1 (6 bases). This CDR3 spans 12 amino acids. Per the germline V gene, CDR1 is MDHEN and CDR2 is SYDVKM. V was shortened by 3 bases and J by 10 bases, with 12 bases between the two germline ends. The chain's CDR3 is CASSFATGRAFF. Written as DNA, the CDR3 is TGTGCCAGCAGTTTTGCGACAGGTCGAGCTTTCTTT.

This chain links TRBV7-9 with TRBJ2-3; possible D gene TRBD2, 5 bases. This CDR3 region has 15 residues. In germline, CDR1 is SEHNR, CDR2 FQNEAQ (reference sequence). Trimming left V 3 bases short and J 5 bases short, with 15 bases between. CDR3 in DNA: TGTGCCAGCAGCTTTGGTTACGAGGGTGGAGATACGCAGTATTTT. This translates into CASSFGYEGGDTQYF.

This clone appeared a single time. CDR3 sequence (DNA): TGCAGTGCTAGTGAGGACAGGGATCGTCAGCCCCAGCATTTT. Translating it yields CSASEDRDRQPQHF. This chain links TRBV20-1 with TRBJ1-5; TRBD1 matches 8 bases. V shed 3 bases, J shed 6 bases, and the junction held 7 bases outside the gene matches. The CDR3 extends over 14 amino acids. The V gene's germline CDR1 is DFQATT and CDR2 SNEGSKA (reference sequence).